These 31 T cell receptor beta chains share one sample of origin, sequenced in a study of somatic mutations in cytotoxic T cells in rheumatoid arthritis. The method was immunoSEQ multiplex PCR; TCRdb's version includes in-frame clones alone and lacks a portion of them. This repertoire shows approximately 14,000 clones, 70% to 85% found once; its top ten account for 25% to 30%. The sequencing sample was made of CD8+ T cells sorted from blood. The source of these receptors is an adult with rheumatoid arthritis.

This clone has a single count. The chain has TRBV9 and TRBJ2-3; 15 positions agree with TRBD2. This CDR3 has 18 amino acids. From germline, CDR1 is SGDLS and CDR2 YYNGEE. J gave up 2 bases and V 3 bases, and 7 bases lay outside the gene matches. The CDR3, as DNA: TGTGCCAGCAGCGGAGGACTAGCGGGGGGGCGGTACACAGATACGCAGTATTTT. Protein: CASSGGLAGGRYTDTQYF.

The chain uses TRBV18 and TRBJ2-2; no definite D call. In germline, CDR1 is KGHSH, CDR2 LQKENI. Trimming took off 8 bases at V and 7 bases at J, with 14 bases between the two ends. The CDR3 is made up of 13 amino acids. CDR3 residues: CASHGSNGGELFF. As DNA, the CDR3 is TGTGCCAGCCACGGGTCCAACGGCGGGGAGCTGTTTTTT.

The rearrangement joins TRBV6-6 to TRBJ2-3; weak D call: TRBD2 (6 bases). Germline CDR1 reads MNHNY; CDR2 reads SVGAGI (reference sequence). V was pared by 0 bases and J by 6 bases, with 13 bases between. CDR3 length equals 15 residues. CDR3 sequence reads: CASSYSRAGSDTQYF. The CDR3 DNA follows: TGTGCCAGCAGTTACTCGAGGGCGGGGTCGGATACGCAGTATTTT.

The chain links TRBV6-6 to TRBJ1-3; tentative D call: TRBD1 (5 bases). Germline CDR1 and CDR2: MNHNY and SVGAGI (reference sequence). Trimming left V 7 bases short and J 4 bases short, with 20 bases between. CDR3 length equals 16 residues. CDR3 in amino acids: CASNIRQGSAGNTIYF. Here the CDR3 DNA reads TGTGCCAGCAACATCCGTCAGGGATCGGCGGGAAACACCATATATTTT.

V usage is TRBV19 and J usage is TRBJ2-1; the match to TRBD1 covers 8 bases. Germline CDR1 LNHDA, CDR2 SQIVND (reference sequence). The CDR3 is made up of 13 amino acids. V lost 5 bases to trimming and J lost 8 bases; unmatched junction nucleotides: 5. CDR3 sequence: CASSADRVDEQFF. The CDR3 DNA sequence: TGTGCCAGTAGTGCGGACAGGGTGGATGAGCAGTTCTTC.

The V and J genes are TRBV19 and TRBJ2-3, with 7 bases that match TRBD1. CDR1 and CDR2 from the germline V gene are LNHDA and SQIVND (reference sequence). J gave up 0 bases and V 5 bases, and 5 bases lay outside the gene matches. This CDR3 region has 15 residues. The CDR3 spells CASSLRQGSTDTQYF. The CDR3 nucleotides read TGTGCCAGTAGTTTAAGACAGGGAAGCACAGATACGCAGTATTTT.

This rearrangement joins TRBV29-1 to TRBJ2-1; TRBD1 agrees at 11 bases. The V and J ends lost 5 bases and 6 bases, in that order; junction bases with no gene match: 9. The CDR3 has 15 amino acids. Per germline, CDR1 SQVTM and CDR2 ANQGSEA. CDR3 DNA: TGCAGCGTTCAACTCCGGGACAGGGGGGGCAATGAGCAGTTCTTC. This sequence encodes CSVQLRDRGGNEQFF.

This rearrangement joins TRBV13 to TRBJ2-7; D is perhaps TRBD2 (7 bases). The germline gives CDR1 PRHDT, CDR2 FYEKMQ (reference sequence). The CDR3 contains 15 residues. The ends were cut back, 0 bases at V and 6 bases at J, with 15 bases in the middle. The CDR3 loop reads CASSLGARGGGEQYF. For the CDR3, the DNA is TGTGCCAGCAGCTTAGGCGCCAGGGGAGGGGGCGAGCAGTACTTC.

The chain joins TRBV27 to TRBJ2-1, with unresolved D. The CDR3 sequence is 14 residues long. V was clipped by 3 bases and J by 0 bases, with 6 bases between them. Germline V gives CDR1 MNHEY, CDR2 SMNVEV (reference sequence). The CDR3 DNA sequence: TGTGCCAGCAGTTTTCTGAGCTCCTACAATGAGCAGTTCTTC. It yields the protein CASSFLSSYNEQFF.

The rearrangement uses TRBV14 and TRBJ1-2, with a tentative D call TRBD1 (5 bases). This CDR3 is built from 15 residues. V was shortened by 2 bases and J by 4 bases, with 14 bases between the two germline ends. Germline-derived CDR1 and CDR2 are SGHDN and FVKESK. CDR3 residues: CASSQTSGPLYGYTF. CDR3 nucleotides: TGTGCCAGCAGCCAAACGTCGGGGCCTCTCTATGGCTACACCTTC. The full variable domain, in which reference TRBV14 and TRBJ1-2 provide the parts outside the CDR3, is EAGVTQFPSHSVIEKGQTVTLRCDPISGHDNLYWYRRVMGKEIKFLLHFVKESKQDESGMPNNRFLAERTGGTYSTLKVQPAELEDSGVYFCASSQTSGPLYGYTFGSGTRLTVV.

V and J are TRBV7-8 and TRBJ1-5; 8 bases map to TRBD1. The CDR3 is 15 amino acids. CDR1 and CDR2 (germline): SGHVS, FQNEAQ. Germline trimming cut 1 base from V and 2 bases from J; bases unmatched to any gene: 1. CDR3 nucleotides: TGTGCCAGCAGCTTAGAGACAGGGGGCAATCAGCCCCAGCATTTT. This encodes CASSLETGGNQPQHF.

The chain combines TRBV28 with TRBJ2-3; no firm D call. The ends were cut back, 0 bases at V and 4 bases at J, with 2 bases in the middle. The CDR3 contains 12 residues. Looked up from germline, CDR1 is MDHEN and CDR2 is SYDVKM. CDR3 protein: CASSLWADTQYF. CDR3 bases: TGTGCCAGCAGTTTATGGGCAGATACGCAGTATTTT. The full variable domain, in which reference TRBV28 and TRBJ2-3 provide the parts outside the CDR3, is DVKVTQSSRYLVKRTGEKVFLECVQDMDHENMFWYRQDPGLGLRLIYFSYDVKMKEKGDIPEGYSVSREKKERFSLILESASTNQTSMYLCASSLWADTQYFGPGTRLTVL.

This rearrangement joins TRBV16 to TRBJ1-1; D remains ambiguous. Germline CDR1 KGHSY, CDR2 FQNENV. V lost 5 bases and J 0 bases, leaving 13 bases between the germline ends. This CDR3 contains 15 residues. CDR3 sequence reads: CASSLALGMNTEAFF. The CDR3 DNA is TGTGCCAGCAGCTTAGCTTTAGGGATGAACACTGAAGCTTTCTTT.

V usage is TRBV6-1 and J usage is TRBJ1-2, with D possibly matching TRBD1 (6 bases). V gave up 2 bases and J gave up 8 bases, with 18 bases separating them. CDR1 is MNHNS, CDR2 SASEGT, per germline. The CDR3 totals 15 residues. DNA of the CDR3: TGTGCCAGCAGTGAATCCACCCCGCGGACAGTCGGCTACACCTTC. As protein: CASSESTPRTVGYTF.

The chain recombines TRBV29-1 with TRBJ2-3, with 9 nucleotides matching TRBD2. J was trimmed by 5 bases and V by 7 bases; bases with no gene match: 7. The length of the CDR3 is 13 residues. Germline V gene data show CDR1 as SQVTM and CDR2 as ANQGSEA. This chain's CDR3 is CSATGLALDTQYF. DNA of the CDR3: TGCAGCGCCACGGGACTAGCATTAGATACGCAGTATTTT.

The chain carries TRBV6-5 and TRBJ2-1; a weak D match, TRBD2 (5 bases). The germline gives CDR1 MNHEY, CDR2 SVGAGI. This CDR3 spans 12 amino acids. V was trimmed by 6 bases and J by 6 bases, leaving 9 bases between them. CDR3 sequence reads: CASSPGSNEQFF. CDR3 nucleotides: TGTGCCAGCAGCCCGGGGTCCAATGAGCAGTTCTTC.

V usage is TRBV5-6 and J usage is TRBJ2-2, with D hard to call. Trimming took 3 bases from V and 8 from J, leaving 5 bases between them. The CDR3 extends over 11 amino acids. The germline V gene encodes CDR1 SGHDT and CDR2 YYEEEE. The DNA for the CDR3 is TGTGCCAGCAGCTCCCCTGGGGAGCTGTTTTTT. As protein: CASSSPGELFF.

The chain couples TRBV7-8 to TRBJ2-6; unclear D gene. Trimming cost V 5 bases and J 0 bases, with 8 bases left between them. This CDR3 comprises 15 residues. Germline V lookup: CDR1 SGHVS, CDR2 FQNEAQ. The CDR3 nucleotides read TGTGCCAGCAGCCCGGCGTACTCTGGGGCCAACGTCCTGACTTTC. This encodes CASSPAYSGANVLTF.

V and J are TRBV4-1 and TRBJ1-2; the D gene is possibly TRBD1 (5 bases). Trimming left V 0 bases short and J 5 bases short, with 13 bases between. The CDR3 runs to 15 residues. The germline V gene has CDR1 MGHRA and CDR2 YSYEKL. The CDR3 sequence: CASSQDERGWYGYTF. CDR3 DNA sequence: TGCGCCAGCAGCCAAGATGAACGGGGCTGGTATGGCTACACCTTC.

This rearrangement joins TRBV6-1 to TRBJ1-1; D gene ambiguous. This CDR3 contains 15 residues. The V and J ends lost 3 bases and 5 bases respectively, with 16 bases between them. Germline assignment: CDR1 MNHNS and CDR2 SASEGT. CDR3 in DNA: TGTGCCAGCAGTGAGGAGGTGACTGGGTCGACTGAAGCTTTCTTT. Protein sequence: CASSEEVTGSTEAFF.

The J gene is TRBJ2-1, the V gene TRBV28; D may be TRBD2 (7 bases). The germline CDR1 and CDR2 sequences are MDHEN and SYDVKM. The CDR3 extends over 15 amino acids. With 6 bases removed from V and 6 bases from J, the gap between germline ends came to 18 bases. The CDR3 DNA follows: TGTGCCAGCAGCCAAGGGGAGGGGGAAACCAATGAGCAGTTCTTC. It yields the protein CASSQGEGETNEQFF. Variable domain in full (rest from reference TRBV28 and TRBJ2-1): DVKVTQSSRYLVKRTGEKVFLECVQDMDHENMFWYRQDPGLGLRLIYFSYDVKMKEKGDIPEGYSVSREKKERFSLILESASTNQTSMYLCASSQGEGETNEQFFGPGTRLTVL.

The rearrangement uses TRBV5-4 and TRBJ2-3; D gene unclear. The germline V and J ends were trimmed by 1 base and 1 base, with 4 bases remaining between them. The CDR3 totals 13 residues. Germline assignment: CDR1 SGHNT and CDR2 YYREEE (reference sequence). The CDR3 here is CASSLLGTDTQYF. The CDR3 DNA follows: TGTGCCAGCAGCTTGCTGGGCACAGATACGCAGTATTTT.

The rearrangement joins TRBV27 to TRBJ1-2, with D unresolved. CDR1 is MNHEY and CDR2 is SMNVEV in the germline V gene (reference sequence). This CDR3 spans 13 amino acids. V was pared by 5 bases and J by 8 bases, with 15 bases between. In DNA, the CDR3 is TGTGCCAGCAGTCCCCTTAGGGTGAGGGGCTACACCTTC. This translates into CASSPLRVRGYTF.

This clone showed up just a few times. V gene TRBV1 combines with J gene TRBJ2-7; the D segment call TRBD1 is taken from the table without a DNA check. TRBV1 is flagged as a pseudogene. This CDR3 spans 14 amino acids. The CDR3 loop reads CTSSQKDRGHEQYF. The CDR3 DNA follows: TGCACCAGCAGCCAGAAGGACAGGGGGCACGAGCAGTACTTC.

The rearrangement joins TRBV7-8 to TRBJ2-1; the D is unclear. This CDR3 is built from 12 residues. Trimming cost V 2 bases and J 5 bases, with 4 bases left between them. In germline, CDR1 is SGHVS, CDR2 FQNEAQ. In DNA form, the CDR3 reads TGTGCCAGCAGCTTACAAAACAATGAGCAGTTCTTC. It codes for CASSLQNNEQFF.

V gene TRBV11-2 combines with J gene TRBJ2-7, with D possibly being TRBD1 (6 bases). V was clipped by 4 bases and J by 7 bases, with 20 bases between them. CDR3 length: 15 residues. The V gene's germline CDR1 is SGHAT and CDR2 FQNNGV. The CDR3 is CASSSGGLPAGEQYF. In DNA, the CDR3 is TGTGCCAGCAGCTCTGGGGGCCTGCCCGCGGGTGAGCAGTACTTC.

This chain connects TRBV13 to TRBJ2-3; TRBD2 agrees at 13 bases. Germline V lookup: CDR1 PRHDT, CDR2 FYEKMQ (reference sequence). The CDR3 runs to 16 residues. Trimming at V came to 5 bases and at J to 6 bases, leaving 8 bases not matched to a gene. This CDR3 is CASSLRTSGGRDTQYF. The CDR3 nucleotides read TGTGCCAGCAGCCTAAGGACTAGCGGGGGACGTGATACGCAGTATTTT.

This chain connects TRBV9 to TRBJ2-2; D is perhaps TRBD1 or TRBD2 (7 bases each). The CDR3 totals 15 residues. Germline V gene sequence: CDR1 SGDLS, CDR2 YYNGEE. Trimming took 5 bases from V and 7 from J, leaving 18 bases between them. In DNA, the CDR3 is TGTGCCAGCAGACCGGGGGGAGGGGGCAGCGGGGAGCTGTTTTTT. Residues: CASRPGGGGSGELFF. The full variable domain, in which reference TRBV9 and TRBJ2-2 provide the parts outside the CDR3, is DSGVTQTPKHLITATGQRVTLRCSPRSGDLSVYWYQQSLDQGLQFLIQYYNGEERAKGNILERFSAQQFPDLHSELNLSSLELGDSALYFCASRPGGGGSGELFFGEGSRLTVL.

This clone rates as medium-sized. The rearrangement joins TRBV19 to TRBJ1-5, with D maybe TRBD1 (5 bases). The germline V gene encodes CDR1 LNHDA and CDR2 SQIVND (reference sequence). The CDR3 loop spans 16 amino acids. Trimming took 4 bases from V and 3 from J, leaving 16 bases between them. CDR3: CASSNPPGSDNQPQHF. The CDR3 DNA reads as TGTGCCAGTAGTAACCCCCCAGGGTCAGACAATCAGCCCCAGCATTTT. The complete variable domain, with remaining parts taken from reference TRBV19 and TRBJ1-5, reads DGGITQSPKYLFRKEGQNVTLSCEQNLNHDAMYWYRQDPGQGLRLIYYSQIVNDFQKGDIAEGYSVSREKKESFPLTVTSAQKNPTAFYLCASSNPPGSDNQPQHFGDGTRLSIL.

The chain links TRBV6-5 to TRBJ1-2; 7 nucleotides match TRBD1. V shed 8 bases, J shed 7 bases, and the junction held 10 bases outside the gene matches. There are 13 residues in the CDR3. In germline, CDR1 is MNHEY, CDR2 SVGAGI. CDR3: CASHTGVALGYTF. For the CDR3, the DNA is TGTGCCAGCCACACAGGGGTTGCGCTTGGCTACACCTTC.

This clone is hyperexpanded by share. The V call is TRBV5-8, the J call TRBJ1-5; D ambiguous. Looked up from germline, CDR1 is SGHTS and CDR2 is YDEGEE. The CDR3 is made up of 15 amino acids. Trimming left V 1 base short and J 0 bases short, with 8 bases between. The CDR3 DNA reads as TGTGCCAGCAGCTTGAGAGGAACTAGCAATCAGCCCCAGCATTTT. Amino acid sequence: CASSLRGTSNQPQHF.